This T cell receptor beta chain stems from a study of T cell responses to AZD1222 COVID-19 vaccine. Study information: Pooling was applied to second doses at about 4 or about 12 weeks.

Regarding this clone: What it binds is unknown.

Study results and limitations: Researchers took repertoire samples only after the peak T cell response had come.

The table came from immunoSEQ multiplex PCR; TCRdb's copy has only in-frame clones and leaves some out. The top ten clones hold 16% of a sample with around 52,000 clones, 86% of them seen once. The material sequenced was peripheral blood, taken on day 0 of AZD1222 vaccination. The sequence was collected from an adult in good health.

CDR3 in amino acids: CASSPPGLVGDEQFF. The CDR3 DNA follows: TGTGCCAGCAGTCCCCCGGGACTAGTGGGCGATGAGCAGTTCTTC. The genes are TRBV27 and TRBJ2-1, with TRBD2 matching over 8 bases. This CDR3 contains 15 residues. Trimming took 5 bases from V and 8 from J; bases not matched to a gene: 11. CDR1 is MNHEY, CDR2 SMNVEV, per germline (reference sequence).